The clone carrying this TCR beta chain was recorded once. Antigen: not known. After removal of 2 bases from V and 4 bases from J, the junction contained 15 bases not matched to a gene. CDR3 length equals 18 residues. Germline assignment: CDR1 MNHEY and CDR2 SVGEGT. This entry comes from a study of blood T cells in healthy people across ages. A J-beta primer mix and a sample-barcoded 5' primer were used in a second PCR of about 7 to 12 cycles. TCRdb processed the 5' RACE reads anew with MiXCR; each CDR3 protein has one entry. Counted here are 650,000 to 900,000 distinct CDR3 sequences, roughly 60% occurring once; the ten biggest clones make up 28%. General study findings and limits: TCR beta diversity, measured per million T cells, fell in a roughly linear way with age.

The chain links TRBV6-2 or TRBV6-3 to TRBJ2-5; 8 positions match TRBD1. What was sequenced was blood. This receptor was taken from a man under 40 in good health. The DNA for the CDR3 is TGTGCCAGCAGTTACGGGAGGAGACAGGGGACATACCGAGAGACCCAGTACTTC. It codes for CASSYGRRQGTYRETQYF.